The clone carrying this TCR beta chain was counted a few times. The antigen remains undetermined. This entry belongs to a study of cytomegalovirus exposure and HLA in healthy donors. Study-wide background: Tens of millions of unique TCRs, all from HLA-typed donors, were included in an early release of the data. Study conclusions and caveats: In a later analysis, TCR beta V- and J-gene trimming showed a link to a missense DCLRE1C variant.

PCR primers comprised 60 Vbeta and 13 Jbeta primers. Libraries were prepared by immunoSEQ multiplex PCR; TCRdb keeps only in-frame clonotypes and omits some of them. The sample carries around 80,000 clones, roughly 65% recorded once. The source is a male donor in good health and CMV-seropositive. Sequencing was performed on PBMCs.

The CDR3: CASTGTRSNYGYTF. In DNA form, the CDR3 reads TGTGCCAGCACCGGGACAAGATCTAACTATGGCTACACCTTC. The rearrangement links TRBV6-1 to TRBJ1-2; TRBD1 might be the D (6 bases). The CDR3 is made up of 14 amino acids. Trimming removed 7 bases from V and 0 bases from J, with 12 bases in between. The germline gives CDR1 MNHNS, CDR2 SASEGT.